The sequence of this T cell receptor beta chain was determined in a study of monozygotic twins with inflammatory bowel disease. Points from the study as a whole: Patients with IBD had less TCRbeta diversity (inverse Simpson) than their healthy co-twins.

The CDR3 runs to 17 residues. Looked up from germline, CDR1 is LGHNA and CDR2 is YSLEER. TCRdb reprocessed the 5' RACE reads, with one entry per CDR3 protein and no DNA. The sample shows about 450,000 distinct CDR3 sequences, and 2% to 2.5% sits with its ten largest clones. Turning to this clonotype: The antigen remains undetermined.

The chain couples TRBV4-3 to TRBJ1-4; TCRdb designates TRBD1, a call that cannot be tested without DNA. The source is a human donor with ulcerative colitis or Crohn's disease, or a healthy co-twin of an affected twin (not recorded which). Input material: blood. The CDR3 region is CASSQAFGGSTNEKLFF.